This is a list of T cell receptor beta chains from one sample in a study of cytomegalovirus exposure and HLA in healthy donors. Using immunoSEQ multiplex PCR, the repertoire was profiled, and TCRdb retains in-frame clones only, with some absent. The sample consists of 150,000 to 200,000 clones, more than 85% of them appearing once. Sequencing used PBMCs. The source of these receptors is a girl less than two years old in good health and CMV-seronegative. The CDR3 runs from the conserved cysteine through the conserved F or W. The D gene is left open where the match is weak. Clone size is stated in some rows and not others, as once, few, many or a class when expanded.

NA	NA	TRBJ1-3	TRBV15	CATSGARPGNTIYF	TGTGCCACCAGCGGCGCCAGGCCGGGAAACACCATATATTTT
NA	NA	TRBJ2-7	TRBV2	CAIRGTSYEQYF	TGTGCCATCCGCGGAACTAGCTACGAGCAGTACTTC
NA	TRBD1	TRBJ1-1	TRBV25-1	CASSGGTGATATEAFF	TGTGCCAGCAGTGGAGGGACAGGGGCCACCGCCACTGAAGCTTTCTTT
NA	NA	TRBJ2-5	TRBV4-2	CASSQGADQETQYF	TGTGCCAGCAGCCAAGGGGCAGACCAAGAGACCCAGTACTTC
few	NA	TRBJ1-3	TRBV27	CASSLRGFGNTIYF	TGTGCCAGCAGTCTGCGGGGCTTCGGAAACACCATATATTTT
NA	NA	TRBJ1-3	TRBV6-5	CASRISGTLGNTIYF	TGTGCCAGCAGGATCTCCGGGACACTCGGAAACACCATATATTTT
few	TRBD1	TRBJ1-5	TRBV19	CASSKGAKYSSNQPQHF	TGTGCCAGTAGTAAGGGGGCAAAATATAGCAGCAATCAGCCCCAGCATTTT
NA	TRBD2	TRBJ2-1	TRBV4-1	CASSQDPAGGNNEQFF	TGCGCCAGCAGCCAAGATCCCGCGGGGGGAAACAATGAGCAGTTCTTC
NA	TRBD1	TRBJ1-1	TRBV29-1	CSVDPTGISLNTEAFF	TGCAGCGTTGATCCGACAGGGATTTCCTTGAACACTGAAGCTTTCTTT
few	TRBD1	TRBJ2-5	TRBV5-8	CASSPGTGGDETQYF	TGTGCCAGCAGCCCGGGGACAGGGGGAGATGAGACCCAGTACTTC
NA	NA	TRBJ2-7	TRBV27	CASTSRSSGYEQYF	TGTGCCAGCACTTCCCGGTCTTCGGGCTACGAGCAGTACTTC
few	NA	TRBJ1-1	TRBV12-5	CASGLDRENTEAFF	TGTGCTAGTGGTTTGGACAGGGAGAACACTGAAGCTTTCTTT
NA	NA	TRBJ1-6	TRBV30	CAWSVRVGNSPLHF	TGTGCCTGGAGTGTACGGGTGGGTAATTCACCCCTCCACTTT
NA	TRBD1	TRBJ2-7	TRBV30	CAWSDATGGLSYEQYF	TGTGCCTGGAGTGACGCGACAGGGGGTTTGTCGTACGAGCAGTACTTC
NA	TRBD1	TRBJ1-1	TRBV19	CASSISDRGNTEAFF	TGTGCCAGTAGTATTTCGGACAGGGGGAACACTGAAGCTTTCTTT
NA	NA	TRBJ1-2	TRBV27	CASSFFSGSASYGYTF	TGTGCCAGCAGTTTTTTCTCGGGGAGTGCCTCCTATGGCTACACCTTC
NA	NA	TRBJ2-1	TRBV7-2	CASSLVMISGSEQFF	TGTGCCAGCAGCTTAGTGATGATTTCGGGGAGTGAGCAGTTCTTC
NA	TRBD1	TRBJ1-2	TRBV2	CASSDGTGRGYTF	TGTGCCAGCAGCGACGGGACAGGGCGCGGCTACACCTTC
NA	TRBD2	TRBJ2-1	TRBV19	CASRSAGGPNNEQFF	TGTGCCAGTAGATCCGCGGGGGGGCCAAACAATGAGCAGTTCTTC
NA	NA	TRBJ1-2	TRBV5-8	CASSLQGNYGYTF	TGTGCCAGCAGCTTGCAGGGAAACTATGGCTACACCTTC
NA	NA	TRBJ2-7	TRBV4-2	CASSVDFSYEQYF	TGTGCCAGCAGCGTCGACTTCTCCTACGAGCAGTACTTC
once	NA	TRBJ2-5	TRBV4-1	CASSQTSWDVETQYF	TGCGCCAGCAGCCAGACTAGTTGGGACGTGGAGACCCAGTACTTC
NA	NA	TRBJ2-3	TRBV2	CAGCAQVTDTQYF	TGTGCCGGTTGTGCACAGGTCACAGATACGCAGTATTTT
NA	NA	TRBJ1-1	TRBV6-5	CASRQGQMNTEAFF	TGTGCCAGCAGACAAGGACAGATGAACACTGAAGCTTTCTTT
NA	NA	TRBJ2-2	TRBV11-2	CASSLDMSVAETGELFF	TGTGCCAGCAGCTTAGATATGTCGGTAGCCGAAACCGGGGAGCTGTTTTTT
NA	NA	TRBJ1-1	TRBV10-1	CASSEGDRGSAEAFF	TGCGCCAGCAGTGAAGGAGACCGAGGGTCTGCTGAAGCTTTCTTT